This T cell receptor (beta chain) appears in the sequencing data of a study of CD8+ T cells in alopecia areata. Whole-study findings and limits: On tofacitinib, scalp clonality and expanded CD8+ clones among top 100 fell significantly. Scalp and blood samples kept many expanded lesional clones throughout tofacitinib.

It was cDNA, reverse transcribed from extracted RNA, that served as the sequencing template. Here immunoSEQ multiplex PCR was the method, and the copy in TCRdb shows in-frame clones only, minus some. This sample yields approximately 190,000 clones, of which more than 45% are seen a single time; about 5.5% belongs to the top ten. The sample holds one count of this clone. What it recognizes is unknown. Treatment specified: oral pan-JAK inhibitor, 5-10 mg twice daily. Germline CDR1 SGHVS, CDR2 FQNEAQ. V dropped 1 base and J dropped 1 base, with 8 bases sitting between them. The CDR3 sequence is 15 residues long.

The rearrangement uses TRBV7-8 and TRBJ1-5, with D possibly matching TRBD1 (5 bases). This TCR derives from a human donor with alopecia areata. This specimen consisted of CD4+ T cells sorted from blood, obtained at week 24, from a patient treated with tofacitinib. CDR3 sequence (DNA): TGTGCCAGCAGCTTAGATTCAGGGAGCAATCAGCCCCAGCATTTT. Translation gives CASSLDSGSNQPQHF.